These T cell receptor beta chains were read from a single sample in a study of T cells in Graves' hyperthyroidism and ophthalmopathy. TCRdb reprocessed the multiplex PCR reads with MiXCR, giving one entry per CDR3 protein. In the table there are 730,000 or so distinct CDR3 sequences, around 20% of which are singletons. Sequenced material: blood. These receptors were taken from a woman aged 50 to 60 with Graves' hyperthyroidism that later progressed to Graves' ophthalmopathy. Both conserved end residues are part of each CDR3. The order of the fields is J gene, D gene, clone size, V gene, CDR3 protein, CDR3 DNA. D genes are given only for firm matches. For some rows the clone size is stated as once, few or many, or as a class when expanded; others skip it.

J gene: TRBJ2-3; D gene: -; clone size: -; V gene: TRBV10-3; CDR3 protein: CAISTGDGRNTQYF; CDR3 DNA: TGTGCCATCAGTACTGGGGACGGGCGGAATACGCAGTATTTT
J gene: TRBJ2-1; D gene: TRBD2; clone size: -; V gene: TRBV20-1; CDR3 protein: CSARDRGLAYSYNEQFF; CDR3 DNA: TGCAGTGCTAGAGATCGCGGACTAGCGTACTCCTACAATGAGCAGTTCTTC
J gene: TRBJ2-5; D gene: -; clone size: few; V gene: TRBV19; CDR3 protein: CASSIARWETQYF; CDR3 DNA: TGTGCCAGTAGTATCGCTAGATGGGAGACCCAGTACTTC
J gene: TRBJ2-7; D gene: -; clone size: many; V gene: TRBV27; CDR3 protein: CASSGGNAYEQYF; CDR3 DNA: TGTGCCAGCAGTGGAGGCAATGCCTACGAGCAGTACTTC
J gene: TRBJ2-3; D gene: TRBD1; clone size: -; V gene: TRBV20-1; CDR3 protein: CSAKPPGQGTDTQYF; CDR3 DNA: TGCAGTGCTAAACCACCCGGACAGGGAACAGATACGCAGTATTTT
J gene: TRBJ2-7; D gene: -; clone size: -; V gene: TRBV30; CDR3 protein: CAWRRGREHEQYF; CDR3 DNA: TGTGCCTGGAGGAGGGGCAGGGAACACGAGCAGTACTTC
J gene: TRBJ1-1; D gene: -; clone size: -; V gene: TRBV6-5; CDR3 protein: CASSYPHSQAFF; CDR3 DNA: TGTGCCAGCAGTTACCCACACAGCCAGGCTTTCTTT
J gene: TRBJ1-3; D gene: -; clone size: -; V gene: TRBV11-3; CDR3 protein: CASSLGPASSGNTIYF; CDR3 DNA: TGTGCCAGCAGCTTAGGTCCGGCGAGCTCTGGAAACACCATATATTTT
J gene: TRBJ1-1; D gene: -; clone size: few; V gene: TRBV19; CDR3 protein: CASRATHGRTEAFF; CDR3 DNA: TGTGCCAGTAGAGCTACCCACGGTCGGACTGAAGCTTTCTTT
J gene: TRBJ1-5; D gene: -; clone size: few; V gene: TRBV6-1; CDR3 protein: CASSEVRGAGQPQHF; CDR3 DNA: TGTGCCAGCAGTGAAGTACGGGGGGCTGGTCAGCCCCAGCATTTT
J gene: TRBJ1-1; D gene: -; clone size: -; V gene: TRBV18; CDR3 protein: CASSTRGDTEAFF; CDR3 DNA: TGTGCCAGCTCAACCCGCGGGGACACTGAAGCTTTCTTT
J gene: TRBJ1-4; D gene: -; clone size: few; V gene: TRBV4-1; CDR3 protein: CASSQEVKNREKLFF; CDR3 DNA: TGCGCCAGCAGCCAAGAAGTTAAGAACAGGGAAAAACTGTTTTTT
J gene: TRBJ1-5; D gene: -; clone size: few; V gene: TRBV4-1; CDR3 protein: CASSLARGDGNQPQHF; CDR3 DNA: TGCGCCAGCAGCCTCGCAAGGGGGGACGGGAATCAGCCCCAGCATTTT
J gene: TRBJ1-5; D gene: -; clone size: -; V gene: TRBV20-1; CDR3 protein: CSATAGTHQPQHF; CDR3 DNA: TGCAGTGCTACCGCAGGGACCCATCAGCCCCAGCATTTT
J gene: TRBJ2-2; D gene: -; clone size: -; V gene: TRBV19; CDR3 protein: CASSQLGLSTARSGPGELFF; CDR3 DNA: TGTGCCAGTAGCCAACTAGGTCTCAGTACGGCCAGAAGTGGACCCGGGGAGCTGTTTTTT
J gene: TRBJ1-4; D gene: -; clone size: few; V gene: TRBV10-2; CDR3 protein: CASSERRGGLATNEKLFF; CDR3 DNA: TGCGCCAGCAGTGAGCGAAGGGGAGGATTAGCAACTAATGAAAAACTGTTTTTT
J gene: TRBJ2-2; D gene: -; clone size: few; V gene: TRBV6-1; CDR3 protein: CASSYWDSSGELFF; CDR3 DNA: TGTGCCAGCAGTTATTGGGACTCGTCCGGGGAGCTGTTTTTT
J gene: TRBJ1-1; D gene: -; clone size: many; V gene: TRBV11-2; CDR3 protein: CASSSSDRANTEAFF; CDR3 DNA: TGTGCCAGCAGCTCCTCGGACAGAGCAAACACTGAAGCTTTCTTT
J gene: TRBJ1-1; D gene: -; clone size: many; V gene: TRBV13; CDR3 protein: CASSLAFWTAFF; CDR3 DNA: TGTGCCAGCAGCTTAGCCTTCTGGACGGCTTTCTTT
J gene: TRBJ1-4; D gene: TRBD1; clone size: few; V gene: TRBV7-6; CDR3 protein: CASSLAPQGVRYEKLFF; CDR3 DNA: TGTGCCAGCAGCTTAGCTCCTCAGGGGGTCCGTTATGAAAAACTGTTTTTT
J gene: TRBJ2-1; D gene: -; clone size: few; V gene: TRBV14; CDR3 protein: CASSSGRNEQFF; CDR3 DNA: TGTGCCAGCAGCTCAGGGAGAAATGAGCAGTTCTTC
J gene: TRBJ2-1; D gene: TRBD2; clone size: -; V gene: TRBV2; CDR3 protein: CASRETSGIDNEQFF; CDR3 DNA: TGTGCCAGCAGGGAGACTAGCGGGATCGACAATGAGCAGTTCTTC
J gene: TRBJ1-2; D gene: -; clone size: many; V gene: TRBV18; CDR3 protein: CASSPPDPGHYGYTF; CDR3 DNA: TGTGCCAGCTCCCCCCCGGACCCCGGACACTATGGCTACACCTTC
J gene: TRBJ2-5; D gene: -; clone size: many; V gene: TRBV2; CDR3 protein: CASSDTPGRETQYF; CDR3 DNA: TGTGCCAGCAGCGACACGCCAGGGCGAGAGACCCAGTACTTC